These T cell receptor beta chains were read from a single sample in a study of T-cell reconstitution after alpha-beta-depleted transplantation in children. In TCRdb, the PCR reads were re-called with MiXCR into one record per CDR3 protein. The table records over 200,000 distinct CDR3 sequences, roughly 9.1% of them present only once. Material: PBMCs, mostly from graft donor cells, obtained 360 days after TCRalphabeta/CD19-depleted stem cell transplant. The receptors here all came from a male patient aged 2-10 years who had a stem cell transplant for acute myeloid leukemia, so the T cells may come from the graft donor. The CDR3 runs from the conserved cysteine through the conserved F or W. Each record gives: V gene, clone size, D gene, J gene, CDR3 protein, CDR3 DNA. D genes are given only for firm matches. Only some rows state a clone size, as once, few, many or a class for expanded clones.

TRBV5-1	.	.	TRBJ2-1	CASSLFETGYNEQLF	TGCGCCAGCAGCTTGTTCGAGACAGGCTACAATGAGCAGCTCTTC
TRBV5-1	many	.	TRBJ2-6	CASRVGGGTGANVLTF	TGCGCCAGCAGGGTTGGAGGGGGAACTGGGGCCAACGTCCTGACTTTC
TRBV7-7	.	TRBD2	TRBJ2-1	CASSSGSRNEQFF	TGTGCTAGCTCTAGCGGGAGTAGAAATGAGCAGTTCTTC
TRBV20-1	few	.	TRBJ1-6	CSARDLWDEKKPLHF	TGCAGTGCTAGAGATTTATGGGACGAAAAGAAACCCCTCCACTTT
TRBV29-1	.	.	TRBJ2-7	CSVLGAGGTYEQYF	TGCAGCGTTTTAGGGGCAGGGGGGACCTACGAGCAGTACTTC
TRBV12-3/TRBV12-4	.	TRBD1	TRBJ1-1	CASSLDRGVKVNTEAFF	TGTGCCAGCAGCCTGGACAGGGGGGTTAAGGTGAACACTGAAGCTTTCTTT
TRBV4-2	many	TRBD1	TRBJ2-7	CASSQVLGQGTYEQYF	TGTGCCAGCAGCCAAGTACTGGGACAGGGTACCTACGAGCAGTACTTC
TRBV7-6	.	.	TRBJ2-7	CASSLEGPYEQYF	TGTGCCAGCAGCTTGGAGGGCCCCTACGAGCAGTACTTC
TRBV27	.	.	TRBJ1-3	CASSFVDSRNGNTIYF	TGTGCCAGCAGTTTTGTAGACAGTCGTAATGGAAACACCATATATTTT
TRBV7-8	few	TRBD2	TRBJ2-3	CASSPGLAGGPGDTQYF	TGTGCCAGCAGCCCGGGACTAGCGGGAGGGCCGGGAGATACGCAGTATTTT
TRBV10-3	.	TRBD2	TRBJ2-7	CAISEPTRLAGHEQYF	TGTGCCATCAGTGAGCCAACCCGACTAGCGGGCCACGAGCAGTACTTC
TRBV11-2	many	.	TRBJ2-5	CASSLGASRAETQYF	TGTGCCAGCAGCTTAGGAGCGTCAAGGGCGGAGACCCAGTACTTC
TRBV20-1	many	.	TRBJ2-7	CSASGTPSYEQYF	TGCAGTGCTAGTGGTACACCCTCCTACGAGCAGTACTTC
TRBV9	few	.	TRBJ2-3	CASSVGRAGTQYF	TGTGCCAGCAGCGTAGGGAGGGCTGGAACGCAGTATTTT
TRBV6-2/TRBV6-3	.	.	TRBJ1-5	CASSYLQGLSARGNQPQHF	TGTGCCAGCAGTTACCTCCAGGGACTATCGGCCAGGGGCAATCAGCCCCAGCATTTT
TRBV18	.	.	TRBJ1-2	CASSPSALYGYTF	TGTGCCAGCTCACCATCGGCCCTCTATGGCTACACCTTC